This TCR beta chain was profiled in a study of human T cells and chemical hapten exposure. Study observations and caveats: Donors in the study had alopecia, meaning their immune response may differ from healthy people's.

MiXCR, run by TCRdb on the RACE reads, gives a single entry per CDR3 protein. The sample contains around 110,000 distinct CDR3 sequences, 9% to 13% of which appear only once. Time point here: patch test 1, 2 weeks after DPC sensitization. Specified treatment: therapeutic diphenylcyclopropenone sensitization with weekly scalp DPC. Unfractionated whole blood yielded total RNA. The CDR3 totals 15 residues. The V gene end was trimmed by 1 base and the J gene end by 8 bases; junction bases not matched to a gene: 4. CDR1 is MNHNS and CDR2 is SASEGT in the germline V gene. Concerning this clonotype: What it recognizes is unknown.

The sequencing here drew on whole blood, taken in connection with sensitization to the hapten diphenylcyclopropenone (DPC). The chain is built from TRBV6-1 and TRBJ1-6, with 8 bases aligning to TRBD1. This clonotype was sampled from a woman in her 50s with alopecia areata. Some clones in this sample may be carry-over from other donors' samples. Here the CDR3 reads CASSEGTGRYSPLHF. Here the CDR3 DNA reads TGTGCCAGCAGTGAAGGGACAGGGAGGTATTCACCCCTCCACTTT.